This TCR beta chain was sequenced for a study of vaccination and CD4 T cells after COVID-19. As regards this clonotype: What it binds is unknown.

V shed 3 bases and J 3 bases; nucleotides not matched to a gene: 4. The germline V gene has CDR1 DFQATT and CDR2 SNEGSKA (reference sequence). The CDR3 is made up of 14 amino acids. The treatment is: roughly ten-day PBMC culture with coronavirus spike peptide pools or control peptides (ViraFEST assay). Cultured CD4+ T cell DNA underwent sequencing with the Oncomine TCR Beta short-read assay. Each CDR3 protein is one row after TCRdb ran MiXCR on the PCR reads. The repertoire holds around 26,000 distinct CDR3 sequences, with over 60% as singletons. This TCR derives from a human donor who received a COVID-19 vaccine. The chain recombines TRBV20-1 with TRBJ2-3, with TRBD2 identical over 9 bases. The sequencing used CD4+ T cells from blood, cultured in vitro, collected after SARS-CoV-2 vaccination. The CDR3 protein is CSARDSGGTDTQYF. The CDR3 DNA reads as TGCAGTGCTAGGGATAGCGGGGGTACAGATACGCAGTATTTT.